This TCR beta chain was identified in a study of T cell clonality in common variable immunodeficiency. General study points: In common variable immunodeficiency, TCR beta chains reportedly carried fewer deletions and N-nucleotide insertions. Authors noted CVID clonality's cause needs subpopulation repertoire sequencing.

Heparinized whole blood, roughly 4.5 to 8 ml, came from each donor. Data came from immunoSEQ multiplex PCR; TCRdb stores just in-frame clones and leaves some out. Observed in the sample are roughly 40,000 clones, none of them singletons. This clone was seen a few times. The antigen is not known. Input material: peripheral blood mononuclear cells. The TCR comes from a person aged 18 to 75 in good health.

The covered CDR3 bases are TGCGCCAGCAGCTTCGGGCAGGGGGATAATTCACCA. This gives the protein CASSFGQGDNSP. The full CDR3 sequence reads CASSFGQGDNSPLFF. The chain couples TRBV5-1 to TRBJ1-4; 7 bases are shared with TRBD1. Sequencing ends 3 residues short of the CDR3 end; the germline J gene provides the rest. Germline V gene lookup returns CDR1 SGHRS and CDR2 YFSETQ. The CDR3 totals 15 residues.